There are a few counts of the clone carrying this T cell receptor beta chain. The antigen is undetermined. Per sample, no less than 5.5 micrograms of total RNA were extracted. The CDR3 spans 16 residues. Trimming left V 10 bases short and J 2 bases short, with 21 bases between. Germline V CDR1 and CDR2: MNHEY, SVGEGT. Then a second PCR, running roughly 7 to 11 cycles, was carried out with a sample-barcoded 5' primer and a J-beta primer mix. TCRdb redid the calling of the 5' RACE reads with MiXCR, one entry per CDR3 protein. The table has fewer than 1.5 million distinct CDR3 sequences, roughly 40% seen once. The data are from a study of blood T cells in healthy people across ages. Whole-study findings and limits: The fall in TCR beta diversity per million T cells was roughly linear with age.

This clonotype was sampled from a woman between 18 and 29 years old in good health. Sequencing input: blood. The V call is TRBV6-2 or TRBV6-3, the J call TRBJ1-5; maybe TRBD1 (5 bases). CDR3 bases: TGTGCCACCCAGTTACCCGCCAGGGCGGGCAATCAGCCCCAGCATTTT. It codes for CATQLPARAGNQPQHF.